This T cell receptor beta chain came from a study of control samples from healthy donors and cancer patients. Profiled with immunoSEQ multiplex PCR; TCRdb holds only in-frame clones, not every one. The table has about 150,000 clones, more than 85% seen once. The germline CDR1 and CDR2 sequences are MGHRA and YSYEKL. Trimming removed 4 bases at V and 4 bases at J, with 17 bases between. The CDR3 has 15 amino acids. The source of this sequence is a man aged 18 to 30 in good health. Source material: blood. V and J are TRBV4-1 and TRBJ2-7; D tentatively fits TRBD1 or TRBD2 (5 bases each). The CDR3 protein is CASSPVPGPKYEQYF. As DNA, the CDR3 is TGCGCCAGCAGCCCGGTACCGGGGCCAAAGTACGAGCAGTACTTC.